This T cell receptor (beta chain) came from a study of cytomegalovirus exposure and HLA in healthy donors. Findings and caveats of the study: Fewer N-insertions than the roughly 650-donor mean were reportedly shown by an Asian-associated ancestry cluster in a later analysis. TCR beta V- and J-gene trimming was later associated with a missense DCLRE1C variant. Presence/absence analyses assumed roughly uniform sequencing depth across donors, which may not hold.

PCR involved 60 Vbeta and 13 Jbeta primers. Authors' methods: Unique TCR beta chains numbered 80 million to 95 million in a later analysis, with roughly 11 million shared. Measured with immunoSEQ multiplex PCR; TCRdb has only the in-frame clones, and not every one. The V and J calls and clone size were taken over from that table, and D and trimming were inferred from the DNA. In the table there are about 110,000 clones, 60% to 80% of which are singletons. The CDR3 loop spans 15 amino acids. Per the germline V gene, CDR1 is LGHNA and CDR2 is YSLEER. V lost 3 bases to trimming and J lost 5 bases; unmatched junction nucleotides: 8. Regarding this clone: Its antigen remains unidentified.

Material: PBMCs. The chain has TRBV4-3 and TRBJ2-3; 7 bases agree with TRBD1. The clonotype originates from a boy between 10 and 17 years old in good health and CMV-seronegative. The CDR3 loop reads CASSHLTGPGDTQYF. As DNA, the CDR3 is TGCGCCAGCAGCCACCTGACAGGGCCGGGAGATACGCAGTATTTT.